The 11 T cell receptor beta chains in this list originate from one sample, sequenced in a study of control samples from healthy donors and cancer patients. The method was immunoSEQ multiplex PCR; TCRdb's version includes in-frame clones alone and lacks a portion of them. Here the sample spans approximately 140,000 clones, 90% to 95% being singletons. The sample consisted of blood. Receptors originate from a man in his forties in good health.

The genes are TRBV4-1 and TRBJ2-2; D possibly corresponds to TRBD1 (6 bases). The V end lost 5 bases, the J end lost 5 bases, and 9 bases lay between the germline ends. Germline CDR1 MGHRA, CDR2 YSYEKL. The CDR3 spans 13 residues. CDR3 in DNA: TGCGCCAGCAGCTCAGGGGTAACCGGGGAGCTGTTTTTT. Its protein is CASSSGVTGELFF.

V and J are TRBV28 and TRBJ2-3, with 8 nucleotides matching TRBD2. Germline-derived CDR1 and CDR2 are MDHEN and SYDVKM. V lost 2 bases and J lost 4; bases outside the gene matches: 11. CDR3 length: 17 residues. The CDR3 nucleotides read TGTGCCAGCAGTTTAGCGAAGGGCGGGAGGATAGCAGATACGCAGTATTTT. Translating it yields CASSLAKGGRIADTQYF.

The CDR3 nucleotides are TGTGCCAGCAGTCCCCGAGGGGCAGATACGCAGTATTTT. As protein: CASSPRGADTQYF. The chain has TRBV12-3 or TRBV12-4 and TRBJ2-3; D is possibly TRBD1 or TRBD2 (5 bases each). The CDR3 runs 13 residues. Trimming pared 5 bases from V and 4 bases from J, leaving 10 bases between.

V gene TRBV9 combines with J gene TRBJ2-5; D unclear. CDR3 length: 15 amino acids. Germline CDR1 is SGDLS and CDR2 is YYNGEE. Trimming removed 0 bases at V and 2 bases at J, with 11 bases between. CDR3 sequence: CASSVGVSRQETQYF. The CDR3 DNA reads TGTGCCAGCAGCGTAGGAGTTAGCAGACAAGAGACCCAGTACTTC.

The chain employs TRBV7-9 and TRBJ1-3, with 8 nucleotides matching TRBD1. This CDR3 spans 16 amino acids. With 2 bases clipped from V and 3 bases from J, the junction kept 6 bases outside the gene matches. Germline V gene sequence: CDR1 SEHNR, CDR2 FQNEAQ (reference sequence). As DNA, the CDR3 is TGTGCCAGCAGCTTAACAGGGGGATTAGGTGGAAACACCATATATTTT. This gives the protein CASSLTGGLGGNTIYF.

The CDR3 region is CASSIYLAGRDYGYTF. CDR3 DNA: TGTGCCAGTAGTATTTATCTGGCGGGTAGGGATTATGGCTACACCTTC. The chain is built from TRBV19 and TRBJ1-2; D ambiguous. Trimming took off 3 bases at V and 5 bases at J, with 19 bases between the two ends. The CDR3 is 16 residues long. Per the germline V gene, CDR1 is LNHDA and CDR2 is SQIVND (reference sequence).

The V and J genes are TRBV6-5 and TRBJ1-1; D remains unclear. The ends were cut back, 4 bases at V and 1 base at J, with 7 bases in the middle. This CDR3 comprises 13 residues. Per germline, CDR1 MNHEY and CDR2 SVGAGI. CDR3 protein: CASSLWGNTEAFF. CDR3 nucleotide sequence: TGTGCCAGCAGTTTATGGGGGAACACTGAAGCTTTCTTT.

CDR3 sequence: CASSVGGEGNQPQHF. CDR3 coding DNA: TGTGCCAGCAGCGTAGGGGGTGAGGGCAATCAGCCCCAGCATTTT. The chain has TRBV9 and TRBJ1-5; D gene uncertain. Trimming cost V 0 bases and J 2 bases, with 9 bases left between them. Germline CDR1 and CDR2: SGDLS and YYNGEE. The CDR3 length is 15 residues.

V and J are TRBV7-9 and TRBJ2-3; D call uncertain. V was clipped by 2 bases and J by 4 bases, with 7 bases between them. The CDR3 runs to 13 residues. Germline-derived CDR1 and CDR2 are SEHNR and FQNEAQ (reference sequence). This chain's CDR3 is CASSLFSADTQYF. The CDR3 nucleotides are TGTGCCAGCAGCTTATTCTCTGCAGATACGCAGTATTTT. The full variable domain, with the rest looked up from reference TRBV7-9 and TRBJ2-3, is DTGVSQNPRHKITKRGQNVTFRCDPISEHNRLYWYRQTLGQGPEFLTYFQNEAQLEKSRLLSDRFSAERPKGSFSTLEIQRTEQGDSAMYLCASSLFSADTQYFGPGTRLTVL.

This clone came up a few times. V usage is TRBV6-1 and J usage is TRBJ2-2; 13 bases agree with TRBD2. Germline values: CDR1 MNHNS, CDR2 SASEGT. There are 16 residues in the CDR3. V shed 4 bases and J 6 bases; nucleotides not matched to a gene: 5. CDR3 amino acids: CASSGGLAGVAGELFF. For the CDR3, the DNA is TGTGCCAGCAGTGGCGGACTAGCGGGAGTTGCCGGGGAGCTGTTTTTT.

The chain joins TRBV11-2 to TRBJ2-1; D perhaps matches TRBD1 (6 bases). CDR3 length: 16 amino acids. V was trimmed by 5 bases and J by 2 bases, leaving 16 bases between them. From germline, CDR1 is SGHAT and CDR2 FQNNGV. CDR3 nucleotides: TGTGCCAGCAGCAAACGACAGGTAGGGACCTACAATGAGCAGTTCTTC. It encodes CASSKRQVGTYNEQFF.